The clone carrying this TCR beta chain was seen once. The data belong to a study of blood T cell repertoires in COVID-19. Overall study context: Acute-phase and convalescent COVID-19 samples originated in the United States, Italy and Spain.

This CDR3 spans 15 amino acids. V trimming: 3 bases; J trimming: 2 bases; junction bases outside the gene matches: 6. Germline values: CDR1 SGHNT, CDR2 YYREEE (reference sequence). Per the authors' pipeline: The authors estimated nucleated cell counts from reference gene primer amplification. Libraries were prepared by immunoSEQ multiplex PCR; TCRdb keeps only in-frame clonotypes and omits some of them. V and J calls and clone size are those listed in that table; D and trimming were worked out from the DNA. The sample contains around 200,000 clones, 80% to 85% of which appear only once. The sample was peripheral blood. The source of this sequence is an elderly woman with active or convalescent COVID-19. The chain employs TRBV5-4 and TRBJ2-3, with 7 bases aligning to TRBD2. This CDR3 reads CASSSGTIPTDTQYF. The CDR3 coding sequence is TGTGCCAGCAGCTCCGGGACTATTCCCACAGATACGCAGTATTTT.